This is a list of T cell receptor beta chains from one sample in a study of regulatory T cells in long-lasting Graves disease. TCRdb analysed the multiplex PCR reads with MiXCR anew, one entry per CDR3 protein. The table shows 680,000 or so distinct CDR3 sequences, with 16% occurring only once. The same specimen was also included in a second study, on T cells in Graves' hyperthyroidism and ophthalmopathy.

The material was peripheral blood mononuclear cells (PBMCs), obtained at new diagnosis, from a patient treated with antithyroid drugs. These TCRs come from a woman aged 25 to 45 with Graves disease. The CDR3 runs from the conserved cysteine through the conserved F or W. Fields, in order: D gene, clone size, V gene, J gene, CDR3 protein, CDR3 DNA. A D gene is named only where the DNA matches it firmly. The size of a clone is reported for some rows only, either as once, few or many, or as a class for expanded clones.

d_call: .
clone_size: few
v_call: TRBV3-1
j_call: TRBJ1-3
cdr3_aa: CASSHDDRRGDTIYF
cdr3_nt: TGTGCCAGCAGCCATGACGACAGGAGGGGAGACACCATATATTTT

d_call: .
clone_size: .
v_call: TRBV15
j_call: TRBJ1-3
cdr3_aa: CATSTGRAGNTIYF
cdr3_nt: TGTGCCACCAGCACCGGGAGAGCTGGAAACACCATATATTTT

d_call: .
clone_size: .
v_call: TRBV5-1
j_call: TRBJ1-2
cdr3_aa: CASSLQVGISNYGYTF
cdr3_nt: TGCGCCAGCAGCTTGCAGGTCGGAATTTCTAACTATGGCTACACCTTC

d_call: TRBD1
clone_size: few
v_call: TRBV7-2
j_call: TRBJ1-2
cdr3_aa: CASSERTGGDRGYTF
cdr3_nt: TGTGCCAGCAGCGAACGGACAGGGGGGGACCGTGGCTACACCTTC

d_call: .
clone_size: few
v_call: TRBV7-9
j_call: TRBJ1-2
cdr3_aa: CASSPSTSLGNYGYTF
cdr3_nt: TGTGCCAGCAGCCCGAGCACGAGCTTGGGAAACTATGGCTACACCTTC

d_call: TRBD1
clone_size: many
v_call: TRBV28
j_call: TRBJ2-2
cdr3_aa: CASTSPPGGGITGELFF
cdr3_nt: TGTGCCAGCACCTCTCCCCCAGGGGGCGGTATCACCGGGGAGCTGTTTTTT

d_call: .
clone_size: many
v_call: TRBV28
j_call: TRBJ2-1
cdr3_aa: CASSLAGLRQFF
cdr3_nt: TGTGCCAGCAGTTTAGCCGGGCTCCGGCAGTTCTTC

d_call: TRBD2
clone_size: many
v_call: TRBV5-4
j_call: TRBJ2-5
cdr3_aa: CASSPTSGARETQYF
cdr3_nt: TGTGCCAGCAGCCCTACTAGCGGGGCAAGGGAGACCCAGTACTTC

d_call: .
clone_size: .
v_call: TRBV15
j_call: TRBJ2-1
cdr3_aa: CATSRGLVNEQFF
cdr3_nt: TGTGCCACCAGCAGAGGTCTCGTCAATGAGCAGTTCTTC

d_call: .
clone_size: many
v_call: TRBV6-5
j_call: TRBJ1-1
cdr3_aa: CASSYEAGNTEAFF
cdr3_nt: TGTGCCAGCAGTTACGAGGCGGGTAACACTGAAGCTTTCTTT

d_call: TRBD2
clone_size: .
v_call: TRBV11-2
j_call: TRBJ2-1
cdr3_aa: CASSDGLAGNEQFF
cdr3_nt: TGTGCCAGCAGCGACGGACTAGCGGGAAATGAGCAGTTCTTC

d_call: TRBD2
clone_size: many
v_call: TRBV6-1
j_call: TRBJ2-1
cdr3_aa: CASNSGLAGDEQFF
cdr3_nt: TGTGCCAGCAACTCGGGACTAGCAGGTGATGAGCAGTTCTTC

d_call: .
clone_size: many
v_call: TRBV7-2
j_call: TRBJ1-1
cdr3_aa: CASSPNIRQRTRRGTEAFF
cdr3_nt: TGTGCCAGCAGCCCGAATATTCGACAGAGAACACGGCGCGGCACTGAAGCTTTCTTT

d_call: .
clone_size: .
v_call: TRBV6-1
j_call: TRBJ1-5
cdr3_aa: CASSQRRTAYQPQHF
cdr3_nt: TGTGCCAGCAGCCAAAGGCGGACCGCGTATCAGCCCCAGCATTTT

d_call: .
clone_size: many
v_call: TRBV5-1
j_call: TRBJ2-3
cdr3_aa: CASSSGDSTDTQYF
cdr3_nt: TGCGCCAGCAGCTCCGGTGACAGTACAGATACGCAGTATTTT

d_call: .
clone_size: many
v_call: TRBV6-1
j_call: TRBJ2-5
cdr3_aa: CASSPGPGVGETQYF
cdr3_nt: TGTGCCAGCAGTCCAGGGCCCGGGGTGGGGGAGACCCAGTACTTC

d_call: TRBD2
clone_size: few
v_call: TRBV28
j_call: TRBJ2-2
cdr3_aa: CASSPSSGRAGELFF
cdr3_nt: TGTGCCAGCAGTCCTTCTAGCGGGAGGGCCGGGGAGCTGTTTTTT

d_call: .
clone_size: many
v_call: TRBV5-1
j_call: TRBJ2-1
cdr3_aa: CASSAQAYNEQFF
cdr3_nt: TGCGCCAGCAGCGCTCAAGCATACAATGAGCAGTTCTTC

d_call: .
clone_size: few
v_call: TRBV7-8
j_call: TRBJ1-4
cdr3_aa: CASSFSIQGATNEKLFF
cdr3_nt: TGTGCCAGCAGCTTCTCGATACAGGGAGCAACTAATGAAAAACTGTTTTTT

d_call: .
clone_size: .
v_call: TRBV6-1
j_call: TRBJ2-5
cdr3_aa: CASRATGSQETQYF
cdr3_nt: TGTGCCAGCAGAGCTACAGGGTCCCAAGAGACCCAGTACTTC

d_call: .
clone_size: many
v_call: TRBV7-2
j_call: TRBJ1-2
cdr3_aa: CASTWGSRAAF
cdr3_nt: TGTGCCAGCACCTGGGGTAGTCGAGCGGCCTTC

d_call: .
clone_size: .
v_call: TRBV19
j_call: TRBJ1-1
cdr3_aa: CASSIVLNTEAFF
cdr3_nt: TGTGCCAGTAGTATAGTTTTGAACACTGAAGCTTTCTTT

d_call: .
clone_size: .
v_call: TRBV28
j_call: TRBJ1-2
cdr3_aa: CASSLRTGQSYGYTF
cdr3_nt: TGTGCCAGCAGTTTACGAACCGGACAGTCCTATGGCTACACCTTC

d_call: TRBD1
clone_size: .
v_call: TRBV20-1
j_call: TRBJ1-2
cdr3_aa: CSARDRDRIYGYTF
cdr3_nt: TGCAGTGCTAGAGATCGGGACAGGATCTATGGCTACACCTTC

d_call: .
clone_size: .
v_call: TRBV5-5
j_call: TRBJ1-4
cdr3_aa: CASSPQQGLGANEKLFF
cdr3_nt: TGTGCCAGCAGCCCACAACAGGGCTTAGGGGCGAATGAAAAACTGTTTTTT

d_call: .
clone_size: few
v_call: TRBV28
j_call: TRBJ2-4
cdr3_aa: CASSLGAQGTARFF
cdr3_nt: TGTGCCAGCAGTTTAGGGGCCCAGGGGACTGCGAGGTTCTTC

d_call: .
clone_size: many
v_call: TRBV7-6
j_call: TRBJ2-3
cdr3_aa: CASSPNPDTQYF
cdr3_nt: TGTGCCAGCAGCCCAAATCCAGATACGCAGTATTTT

d_call: .
clone_size: many
v_call: TRBV19
j_call: TRBJ1-2
cdr3_aa: CASSILPPGYGYTF
cdr3_nt: TGTGCCAGTAGTATCTTACCTCCGGGCTATGGCTACACCTTC

d_call: .
clone_size: .
v_call: TRBV13
j_call: TRBJ1-1
cdr3_aa: CASSFRSWSGPEAFF
cdr3_nt: TGTGCCAGCAGCTTCAGATCATGGTCCGGGCCTGAAGCTTTCTTT

d_call: TRBD1
clone_size: many
v_call: TRBV6-5
j_call: TRBJ2-7
cdr3_aa: CASSYYNRGERTEQYF
cdr3_nt: TGTGCCAGCAGTTATTACAACAGGGGCGAGAGGACCGAGCAGTACTTC

d_call: TRBD1
clone_size: few
v_call: TRBV20-1
j_call: TRBJ2-1
cdr3_aa: CSAPSLSGQSSYNEQFF
cdr3_nt: TGCAGTGCTCCGAGTTTATCGGGACAGAGCTCCTACAATGAGCAGTTCTTC

d_call: .
clone_size: many
v_call: TRBV19
j_call: TRBJ1-2
cdr3_aa: CASSIPGNYGYTF
cdr3_nt: TGTGCCAGTAGTATCCCGGGGAACTATGGCTACACCTTC

d_call: TRBD2
clone_size: many
v_call: TRBV2
j_call: TRBJ2-1
cdr3_aa: CASSEVVAGHNEQFF
cdr3_nt: TGTGCCAGCAGTGAAGTCGTAGCGGGTCACAATGAGCAGTTCTTC

d_call: .
clone_size: few
v_call: TRBV5-1
j_call: TRBJ2-2
cdr3_aa: CASTDPGLGELFF
cdr3_nt: TGCGCCAGCACAGACCCAGGACTCGGGGAGCTGTTTTTT

d_call: .
clone_size: many
v_call: TRBV20-1
j_call: TRBJ1-1
cdr3_aa: CSAVKWGNTEAFF
cdr3_nt: TGCAGTGCCGTCAAGTGGGGGAACACTGAAGCTTTCTTT

d_call: .
clone_size: .
v_call: TRBV2
j_call: TRBJ1-5
cdr3_aa: CASSEGGSNQPQWPQHF
cdr3_nt: TGTGCCAGCAGTGAGGGGGGTAGCAATCAGCCCCAGTGGCCCCAGCATTTT

d_call: TRBD1
clone_size: .
v_call: TRBV19
j_call: TRBJ1-4
cdr3_aa: CASSRTGVVPNEKLFF
cdr3_nt: TGTGCCAGTAGTCGGACAGGGGTTGTTCCTAATGAAAAACTGTTTTTT

d_call: .
clone_size: many
v_call: TRBV6-2/TRBV6-3
j_call: TRBJ2-2
cdr3_aa: CASSRNTGELFF
cdr3_nt: TGTGCCAGCAGCCGTAACACCGGGGAGCTGTTTTTT

d_call: TRBD1
clone_size: .
v_call: TRBV4-1
j_call: TRBJ1-3
cdr3_aa: CASSQDWTGGNTIYF
cdr3_nt: TGCGCCAGCAGCCAAGACTGGACAGGGGGAAACACCATATATTTT

d_call: TRBD1
clone_size: .
v_call: TRBV6-2/TRBV6-3
j_call: TRBJ1-5
cdr3_aa: CASSSGGQGDQPQHF
cdr3_nt: TGTGCCAGCAGTTCCGGGGGACAGGGCGACCAGCCCCAGCATTTT

d_call: .
clone_size: many
v_call: TRBV28
j_call: TRBJ1-1
cdr3_aa: CASSLQGKGNTEAFF
cdr3_nt: TGTGCCAGCAGTTTACAGGGAAAGGGGAACACTGAAGCTTTCTTT

d_call: .
clone_size: .
v_call: TRBV4-1
j_call: TRBJ2-7
cdr3_aa: CASKSRESSYEQYF
cdr3_nt: TGCGCCAGCAAGAGTCGCGAGAGCTCCTACGAGCAGTACTTC

d_call: .
clone_size: many
v_call: TRBV27
j_call: TRBJ1-2
cdr3_aa: CASSTGGYGYTF
cdr3_nt: TGTGCCAGCAGTACAGGTGGCTATGGCTACACCTTC

d_call: .
clone_size: .
v_call: TRBV7-8
j_call: TRBJ2-7
cdr3_aa: CASSLRADAYEQYF
cdr3_nt: TGTGCCAGCAGCCTGAGGGCTGATGCCTACGAGCAGTACTTC

d_call: .
clone_size: many
v_call: TRBV6-1
j_call: TRBJ1-4
cdr3_aa: CASRGDARNEKLFF
cdr3_nt: TGTGCCAGCAGGGGGGACGCCCGTAATGAAAAACTGTTTTTT

d_call: .
clone_size: .
v_call: TRBV10-1
j_call: TRBJ2-2
cdr3_aa: CASSDQAATGELFF
cdr3_nt: TGCGCCAGCAGTGATCAGGCAGCCACCGGGGAGCTGTTTTTT

d_call: TRBD1
clone_size: .
v_call: TRBV5-1
j_call: TRBJ2-1
cdr3_aa: CASRTGGSSYNEQFF
cdr3_nt: TGCGCCAGCAGGACAGGGGGAAGCTCCTACAATGAGCAGTTCTTC

d_call: .
clone_size: many
v_call: TRBV7-6
j_call: TRBJ1-1
cdr3_aa: CASSLEPGDTEAFF
cdr3_nt: TGTGCCAGCAGCTTAGAACCAGGGGACACTGAAGCTTTCTTT

d_call: .
clone_size: few
v_call: TRBV10-3
j_call: TRBJ2-7
cdr3_aa: CAISESIRRAPYEQYF
cdr3_nt: TGTGCCATCAGTGAGTCTATCCGGCGGGCTCCCTACGAGCAGTACTTC

d_call: .
clone_size: many
v_call: TRBV6-1
j_call: TRBJ1-5
cdr3_aa: CASSVGGVANQPQHF
cdr3_nt: TGTGCCAGCAGTGTAGGAGGGGTCGCCAATCAGCCCCAGCATTTT

d_call: .
clone_size: .
v_call: TRBV6-2/TRBV6-3
j_call: TRBJ1-2
cdr3_aa: CASSYSGTQLRGGYTF
cdr3_nt: TGTGCCAGCAGTTACTCGGGGACACAGCTTCGTGGGGGCTACACCTTC

d_call: TRBD2
clone_size: many
v_call: TRBV28
j_call: TRBJ2-7
cdr3_aa: CASRPGGVSSYEQYF
cdr3_nt: TGTGCCAGCAGACCCGGGGGGGTGAGCTCCTACGAGCAGTACTTC